This entry lists 8 T cell receptor beta chains sequenced from one sample in a study of blood T cell repertoires in COVID-19 (dated by TCRdb to 2020 to 2021). The library was prepared using the immunoSEQ multiplex PCR assay. TCRdb took this table from immuneACCESS and kept in-frame rearrangements with V and J called. Such tables lack part of the clones; where checked against another copy, unresolved V genes explain under half of the gap, and the rest is unexplained. Recorded for this sample are about 200,000 clones; about nine tenths of them occurred a single time. The ten largest make up around 1.7% of the sample. Material for sequencing was peripheral blood. The receptors were sampled from a young man with active or convalescent COVID-19.

The rearrangement links TRBV7-9 to TRBJ1-2; D gene ambiguous. V dropped 5 bases and J dropped 5 bases, with 9 bases sitting between them. The CDR3 length is 12 residues. Germline V gene lookup returns CDR1 SEHNR and CDR2 FQNEAQ (reference sequence). CDR3 protein: CASSPEEYGYTF. The CDR3 DNA follows: TGTGCCAGCAGCCCCGAGGAGTATGGCTACACCTTC.

The V and J genes are TRBV2 and TRBJ2-2; perhaps TRBD1 as D (5 bases). V lost 5 bases and J lost 3, with 7 bases in between. CDR1 and CDR2 from the germline V gene are SNHLY and FYNNEI. This CDR3 has 13 amino acids. CDR3 bases: TGTGCCAGCAGTCGACAGTACACCGGGGAGCTGTTTTTT. This sequence encodes CASSRQYTGELFF. Based on the CDR3 plus reference TRBV2 and TRBJ2-2, the full variable domain is EPEVTQTPSHQVTQMGQEVILRCVPISNHLYFYWYRQILGQKVEFLVSFYNNEISEKSEIFDDQFSVERPDGSNFTLKIRSTKLEDSAMYFCASSRQYTGELFFGEGSRLTVL.

The J gene is TRBJ1-2, the V gene TRBV29-1, with D possibly TRBD1 on 5 matching bases. Germline V gene lookup returns CDR1 SQVTM and CDR2 ANQGSEA. Trimming took off 5 bases at V and 8 bases at J, with 21 bases between the two ends. CDR3 size: 14 residues. The CDR3 sequence: CSVSDSPRSGGYTF. The CDR3 DNA reads TGCAGCGTTTCCGACAGTCCCCGTTCTGGCGGCTACACCTTC.

A word on this clone: Sequence at one end of the junction differs from germline and may be a read error. This rearrangement joins TRBV6-1 to TRBJ1-2; 7 bases map to TRBD1. This CDR3 is 13 amino acids long. CDR1 and CDR2 (germline): MNHNS, SASEGT. This chain's CDR3 is CASSEDRDYGYTF. Written as DNA, the CDR3 is TGTGCCAGCAGCGAAGACAGGGACTATGGCTACACCTTC.

The rearrangement joins TRBV7-2 to TRBJ2-2; 8 nucleotides match TRBD2. The V and J ends lost 5 bases and 0 bases, in that order; junction bases with no gene match: 5. There are 16 residues in the CDR3. Looked up from germline, CDR1 is SGHTA and CDR2 is FQGNSA. The CDR3 DNA sequence: TGTGCCAGCAGCCTACTAGCGGCCACGAACACCGGGGAGCTGTTTTTT. This encodes CASSLLAATNTGELFF.

The chain employs TRBV9 and TRBJ2-7, with TRBD2 matching 8 bases. CDR1 is SGDLS and CDR2 is YYNGEE in the germline V gene. The trim removed 0 bases at V and 3 bases at J, leaving 5 bases unmatched. The CDR3 consists of 15 residues. CDR3 region: CASSVAGGNNYEQYF. The CDR3 DNA is TGTGCCAGCAGCGTAGCGGGAGGGAACAACTACGAGCAGTACTTC.

This rearrangement joins TRBV5-1 to TRBJ2-5, with 7 bases aligning to TRBD1. Germline values: CDR1 SGHRS, CDR2 YFSETQ. With 4 bases clipped from V and 0 bases from J, the junction kept 12 bases outside the gene matches. CDR3 size: 17 residues. The CDR3 nucleotides are TGCGCCAGCAGCCCCTGGGGGTGGACAGGCAACCAAGAGACCCAGTACTTC. It specifies CASSPWGWTGNQETQYF.

This chain connects TRBV28 to TRBJ1-5, with 7 bases identical to TRBD1. The CDR3 covers 14 residues. Per the germline V gene, CDR1 is MDHEN and CDR2 is SYDVKM. V was pared by 2 bases and J by 4 bases, with 2 bases of the junction left unmatched. The DNA of the CDR3 is TGTGCCAGCAGTTTAGAGACAGGGAATCAGCCCCAGCATTTT. It is translated as CASSLETGNQPQHF.